One and the same sample provided the 22 T cell receptor beta chains below, sequenced in a study of shared clonotypes between healthy human individuals. Only in-frame clones appear in the TCRdb table, and some are missing; sequencing was by immunoSEQ multiplex PCR. Among more than 2 million clones, under 97% were seen once, and the ten largest hold 0.13%. The sequencing input was naive CD4+ T cells sorted from blood. The subset is: CD45RA+ positively selected. The source of these receptors is a man between 18 and 35 years old in good health.

This clone was picked up one time. The V call is TRBV5-1, the J call TRBJ2-3; D is uncertain. The CDR3 runs 15 residues. V gave up 1 base and J gave up 0 bases, with 9 bases separating them. Germline V CDR1 and CDR2: SGHRS, YFSETQ. The CDR3: CASSLPQPSTDTQYF. For the CDR3, the DNA is TGCGCCAGCAGCTTGCCCCAGCCGAGCACAGATACGCAGTATTTT.

V gene TRBV19 combines with J gene TRBJ2-7, with TRBD2 matching over 9 bases. The CDR3 consists of 19 residues. CDR1 LNHDA and CDR2 SQIVND come from the germline V gene (reference sequence). Germline trimming cut 5 bases from V and 0 bases from J; bases unmatched to any gene: 17. CDR3 DNA: TGTGCCAGTAGTGCCGCCACTGGGCCTCTAGCGGGATACTCCTACGAGCAGTACTTC. It translates to CASSAATGPLAGYSYEQYF.

As regards this clone: Other DNA sequences in this specimen translate into the identical CDR3. The CDR3 is CASSLGGIEQYF. The CDR3 nucleotides read TGTGCCAGCAGCTTAGGAGGGATCGAGCAGTACTTC. The chain couples TRBV11-2 to TRBJ2-7, with D perhaps matching TRBD2 (5 bases). CDR1 SGHAT and CDR2 FQNNGV come from the germline V gene. The CDR3 has 12 amino acids. Trimming removed 1 base from V and 6 bases from J, with 7 bases in between.

The chain joins TRBV4-2 to TRBJ1-6; D not resolved. Per germline, CDR1 LGHNA and CDR2 YNFKEQ. The CDR3 is 15 residues long. V lost 0 bases, J lost 6 bases, and 9 bases lay in between. CDR3 amino acids: CASSQERRANSPLHF. CDR3 in DNA: TGTGCCAGCAGCCAAGAGCGAAGGGCTAATTCACCCCTCCACTTT.

The rearrangement uses TRBV4-1 and TRBJ2-2; no firm D call. The CDR3 covers 12 residues. In germline, CDR1 is MGHRA, CDR2 YSYEKL. Trimming left V 4 bases short and J 5 bases short, with 5 bases between. The CDR3, as DNA: TGCGCCAGCAGCCTCCGGACCGGGGAGCTGTTTTTT. This sequence encodes CASSLRTGELFF.

This clone was counted once. V gene TRBV7-9 combines with J gene TRBJ2-1, with 9 bases that match TRBD1. Germline V gene data show CDR1 as SEHNR and CDR2 as FQNEAQ (reference sequence). V dropped 5 bases and J dropped 5; count of bases not matched to a gene: 4. CDR3 length: 14 residues. DNA for the CDR3: TGTGCCAGCAGCGGGGGACAGGGAAACAATGAGCAGTTCTTC. As protein: CASSGGQGNNEQFF.

V is TRBV7-3 and J is TRBJ2-2; D uncertain. The germline V gene encodes CDR1 SGHTA and CDR2 FQGTGA. Trimming stripped 5 bases from V and 0 bases from J, with 4 bases between. The CDR3 spans 13 residues. The CDR3 here is CASSASNTGELFF. The CDR3 DNA reads as TGTGCCAGCAGCGCCTCGAACACCGGGGAGCTGTTTTTT.

This chain uses TRBV4-1 with TRBJ2-7; TRBD1 agrees at 8 bases. V trimming: 4 bases; J trimming: 5 bases; junction bases outside the gene matches: 4. The CDR3 has 13 amino acids. Germline values: CDR1 MGHRA, CDR2 YSYEKL. The CDR3, as DNA: TGCGCCAGCAGCCGGCAGGACAGGGACGAGCAGTACTTC. This codes for CASSRQDRDEQYF.

Concerning this clone itself: At one boundary the junction diverges from the germline segment, which might be a read error. The chain joins TRBV7-7 to TRBJ2-5; no reliable D call. The V gene's germline CDR1 is SSHAT and CDR2 FNYEAQ (reference sequence). The CDR3 has 11 residues. CDR3 coding DNA: TGTGCTAGCAGCTCCTTCGGGACCCAGTACTTC. Protein sequence: CASSSFGTQYF.

The chain combines TRBV30 with TRBJ1-3, with D possibly TRBD1 on 5 matching bases. The V and J ends lost 0 bases and 4 bases respectively, with 10 bases between them. The CDR3 is made up of 14 amino acids. Looked up from germline, CDR1 is GTSNPN and CDR2 is SVGIG (reference sequence). DNA for the CDR3: TGTGCCTGGAGTGTATCGTGGGGGGGAAACACCATATATTTT. It codes for CAWSVSWGGNTIYF.

The CDR3 bases are TGTGCCTGGAATGAAGTCCTTAAACCCCCTTCACCCCTCCACTTT. Its protein is CAWNEVLKPPSPLHF. V usage is TRBV30 and J usage is TRBJ1-6, with D hard to call. In germline, CDR1 is GTSNPN, CDR2 SVGIG (reference sequence). The V and J ends lost 4 bases and 9 bases respectively, with 19 bases between them. The CDR3 is 15 amino acids.

The gene calls are TRBV6-5 and TRBJ1-2, with D possibly TRBD1 on 6 matching bases. The CDR3 is 14 residues long. Trimming cost V 6 bases and J 2 bases, with 13 bases left between them. Germline values: CDR1 MNHEY, CDR2 SVGAGI. CDR3 nucleotide sequence: TGTGCCAGCAGCTACAGGGAGGGAAACTATGGCTACACCTTC. Translated: CASSYREGNYGYTF.

The chain links TRBV14 to TRBJ2-3, with 9 bases aligning to TRBD2. From germline, CDR1 is SGHDN and CDR2 FVKESK. Trimming at V came to 4 bases and at J to 1 base, leaving 3 bases not matched to a gene. The CDR3 runs to 15 residues. This CDR3 is CASSRLAGGTDTQYF. CDR3 nucleotide sequence: TGTGCCAGCAGCCGCTTAGCGGGAGGCACAGATACGCAGTATTTT.

The chain couples TRBV7-9 to TRBJ2-2; 9 nucleotides align to TRBD1. The germline CDR1 and CDR2 sequences are SEHNR and FQNEAQ (reference sequence). The junction had 9 bases not matched to a gene; V was cut back by 5 bases and J by 5 bases. The CDR3 length is 16 residues. The CDR3 coding sequence is TGTGCCAGCAGCCCCGCCGGGACAGGGAGAACCGGGGAGCTGTTTTTT. Its protein is CASSPAGTGRTGELFF.

The chain recombines TRBV6-6 with TRBJ2-1; 7 bases match TRBD2. Germline trimming cut 10 bases from V and 1 base from J; bases unmatched to any gene: 7. This CDR3 has 14 amino acids. Germline V lookup: CDR1 MNHNY, CDR2 SVGAGI (reference sequence). The CDR3 nucleotides read TGTGCCACCGCGGGGGATGGTTCCTACAATGAGCAGTTCTTC. It translates to CATAGDGSYNEQFF.

This clone is a singleton in its sample. The chain links TRBV5-1 to TRBJ1-4; TRBD1 is a possible D gene (5 bases). Germline CDR1 reads SGHRS; CDR2 reads YFSETQ. This CDR3 contains 12 residues. V lost 7 bases to trimming and J lost 4 bases, with 8 bases between them. CDR3 amino acids: CASQGNNEKLFF. The CDR3 DNA reads TGCGCCAGCCAGGGAAATAATGAAAAACTGTTTTTT.

The chain has TRBV2 and TRBJ2-3; D possibly corresponds to TRBD1 (5 bases). The CDR3 consists of 14 residues. Trimming removed 3 bases from V and 2 bases from J, with 9 bases in between. CDR1 and CDR2 from the germline V gene are SNHLY and FYNNEI. The CDR3 is CASSDRQYTDTQYF. The CDR3 nucleotides read TGTGCCAGCAGTGATCGACAGTACACAGATACGCAGTATTTT.

This clone occurred a few times. The same CDR3 arises from other DNA sequences in this sample as well. The chain couples TRBV5-1 to TRBJ1-1, with D possibly TRBD1 on 6 matching bases. V lost 0 bases, J lost 3 bases, and 9 bases lay in between. The CDR3 covers 14 residues. Germline V gene data show CDR1 as SGHRS and CDR2 as YFSETQ. The CDR3 coding sequence is TGCGCCAGCAGCTTGGACAGGGACCACACTGAAGCTTTCTTT. As protein: CASSLDRDHTEAFF. The variable domain in full, with the rest retrieved from reference TRBV5-1 and TRBJ1-1, is KAGVTQTPRYLIKTRGQQVTLSCSPISGHRSVSWYQQTPGQGLQFLFEYFSETQRNKGNFPGRFSGRQFSNSRSEMNVSTLELGDSALYLCASSLDRDHTEAFFGQGTRLTVV.

The chain carries TRBV30 and TRBJ1-2, with a possible D match to TRBD1 (5 bases). The CDR3 is 12 residues long. Germline V gene lookup returns CDR1 GTSNPN and CDR2 SVGIG (reference sequence). Trimming cost V 0 bases and J 8 bases, with 10 bases left between them. The DNA for the CDR3 is TGTGCCTGGAGTGTATCGGGGCCCGGCTACACCTTC. This codes for CAWSVSGPGYTF.

The V and J genes are TRBV28 and TRBJ1-4; TRBD1 aligns across 7 bases. The germline V gene encodes CDR1 MDHEN and CDR2 SYDVKM. J was trimmed by 5 bases and V by 6 bases; bases with no gene match: 9. The CDR3 runs 15 residues. CDR3 sequence (DNA): TGTGCCAGCAGACCCTCGGACAGGAAAAATGAAAAACTGTTTTTT. Protein sequence: CASRPSDRKNEKLFF.

This clone has a single count. The V and J genes are TRBV11-2 and TRBJ1-2; no definite D call. Trimming cost V 1 base and J 6 bases, with 12 bases left between them. In germline, CDR1 is SGHAT, CDR2 FQNNGV. The CDR3 consists of 14 residues. CDR3 region: CASSLGTRVDGYTF. DNA of the CDR3: TGTGCCAGCAGCTTAGGGACCCGAGTTGATGGCTACACCTTC.

This clone was recorded only once. The J gene is TRBJ2-2, the V gene TRBV29-1, with TRBD1 matching 8 bases. Germline V CDR1 and CDR2: SQVTM, ANQGSEA. The CDR3 covers 14 residues. V gave up 5 bases and J gave up 8 bases; unmatched junction bases: 10. The CDR3, as DNA: TGCAGCGTTTCACGGACAGGGAGAGAAGGGGAGCTGTTTTTT. It encodes CSVSRTGREGELFF.